These 8 T cell receptor beta chains share one sample of origin, sequenced in a study of radiation and T cells in renal cell carcinoma. Documented time point: blood 4 weeks post-SBRT, at nephrectomy. The treatment is: 15 Gy SBRT to primary tumor, nephrectomy 4 weeks later. Libraries were prepared by immunoSEQ multiplex PCR; TCRdb keeps only in-frame clonotypes and omits some of them. The table shows tens of thousands of clones, with roughly 80% occurring only once. The sequences come from blood, collected from a patient whose treatment included radiotherapy and nephrectomy. Receptors originate from a man aged 55 to 70 with renal cell carcinoma.

This chain connects TRBV14 to TRBJ2-3; the D call may be TRBD1 or TRBD2 (5 bases each). The CDR3 extends over 14 amino acids. Germline lookup yields CDR1 SGHDN and CDR2 FVKESK. The V gene lost 0 bases and the J gene lost 3 bases, with 7 bases spanning the gap. The CDR3 is CASSQDWGTDTQYF. The CDR3 DNA reads as TGTGCCAGCAGCCAAGATTGGGGGACAGATACGCAGTATTTT.

The chain links TRBV7-2 to TRBJ2-1; 8 nucleotides line up with TRBD2. CDR1 and CDR2 (germline): SGHTA, FQGNSA. V was clipped by 4 bases and J by 12 bases; unmatched bases: 14. The CDR3 is made up of 15 amino acids. The CDR3: CASSSLAGLRFGQFF. The CDR3 DNA reads as TGTGCCAGCAGCTCCTTAGCGGGATTAAGGTTCGGGCAGTTCTTC.

The chain joins TRBV19 to TRBJ1-2; D perhaps matches TRBD1 (5 bases). The germline gives CDR1 LNHDA, CDR2 SQIVND (reference sequence). This CDR3 is 14 amino acids long. V gave up 4 bases and J gave up 12 bases, with 21 bases separating them. The CDR3 DNA follows: TGTGCCAGTAGTACGGGGCAGGGCCCCACTGGGGACACCTTC. Translated, it gives CASSTGQGPTGDTF.

The chain couples TRBV5-4 to TRBJ1-1, with TRBD1 matching over 7 bases. This CDR3 is 15 amino acids long. In germline, CDR1 is SGHNT, CDR2 YYREEE (reference sequence). The junction had 9 bases not matched to a gene; V was cut back by 3 bases and J by 4 bases. CDR3 amino acids: CASSSWEQGGTEAFF. The CDR3 DNA reads as TGTGCCAGCAGCTCTTGGGAGCAGGGGGGCACTGAAGCTTTCTTT.

The chain has TRBV7-9 and TRBJ1-1; D gene unclear. The CDR3 has 13 amino acids. Germline loops: CDR1 SEHNR, CDR2 FQNEAQ (reference sequence). V was trimmed by 10 bases and J by 1 base, leaving 13 bases between them. The CDR3 protein is CATRLASNTEAFF. The CDR3 region has the DNA TGTGCCACCAGACTGGCCTCGAACACTGAAGCTTTCTTT.

The chain couples TRBV6-1 to TRBJ2-1; 7 bases match TRBD2. The CDR3 sequence is 16 residues long. Germline-derived CDR1 and CDR2 are MNHNS and SASEGT. The V and J ends lost 3 bases and 7 bases, in that order; junction bases with no gene match: 12. The CDR3 nucleotides are TGTGCCAGCAGTGATGGGGGAGGGCCTTTTGAGAATGAGCAGTTCTTC. This encodes CASSDGGGPFENEQFF.

The chain employs TRBV6-6 and TRBJ2-3; D unclear. CDR1 and CDR2 (germline): MNHNY, SVGAGI (reference sequence). CDR3 length: 16 amino acids. Trimming took off 2 bases at V and 2 bases at J, with 14 bases between the two ends. CDR3 residues: CASSYGVRAPTDTQYF. As DNA, the CDR3 is TGTGCCAGCAGTTACGGCGTCCGAGCCCCCACAGATACGCAGTATTTT.

This clone occurred a few times. The chain combines TRBV12-2 with TRBJ2-3; TRBD2 is the table's D call, not checked against the DNA. TRBV12-2 is a recognized pseudogene. CDR3 length: 18 amino acids. DNA of the CDR3: TGTGCAAGTCGCTTGCCCTACTTTACTGAGATCATCACAGATACGCAGTATTTT. Translation gives CASRLPYFTEIITDTQYF.